This TCR beta chain is from a study of blood T cell repertoires in COVID-19. Study summary: Researchers got acute and convalescent COVID-19 samples from the United States, Italy and Spain. Nucleic acid was either cDNA or gDNA, and it came from T cells, B-cell-depleted T cells, or PBMCs.

The data were produced by immunoSEQ multiplex PCR, yet TCRdb's version contains in-frame clones alone and is incomplete. The sample includes roughly 430,000 clones, approximately 85% seen only once; the top ten take approximately 2.1%. Clinical history as reported by participants underpinned cohort assignment. The CDR3 length is 15 residues. Trimming stripped 6 bases from V and 6 bases from J, with 18 bases between. Germline V gene data show CDR1 as SNHLY and CDR2 as FYNNEI. This clone was detected once. The chain employs TRBV2 and TRBJ1-5, with a possible D match to TRBD1 (5 bases). Material for sequencing was PBMCs or T cells enriched from blood (not recorded which). This receptor was obtained from a woman between 40 and 55 years old with acute COVID-19. The CDR3 region is CASSEQDNAGQPQHF. The CDR3 coding sequence is TGTGCCAGCAGCGAACAGGACAACGCAGGTCAGCCCCAGCATTTT.